The following is a T cell receptor beta chain sequence with its context. There is no known antigen for this receptor. This record belongs to a study of T cells expressing NK-cell markers (dated by TCRdb to the early 2020s). About the full investigation: In sorted CD3+CD56+NKG2C+, CD3+CD56+NKG2C- and CD3+CD56-NKG2C+ T-cell subsets from several donors, TCR beta-chain repertoires were profiled. Among the eight sequenced donors, only one was HCMV-seronegative, while the other seven were HCMV-seropositive. Randomly selected healthy volunteers, three men and five women, were used as the eight sequenced donors. Sequencing of the libraries produced 2 x 150 bp reads on Illumina HiSeq 2000/2500, MiSeq or NextSeq.

Sequencer: Illumina HiSeq 2000. The TCR beta cDNA libraries were made using 5'RACE template switching, a step that added both a universal primer site and unique molecular identifiers. cDNA synthesis was primed from the TCR beta constant segment and was followed by two successive PCR amplification steps. The authors' pipeline ran thus. MIGEC handled demultiplexing of the reads and grouping by UMI, while MiTCR was used to assemble and quantify clonotypes. To remove erroneous sequences, TCR cDNA sequences were retained only when supported by two or more reads. Downstream repertoire analysis used the tcR package, and clonotypes were matched across fractions by CDR3 nucleotide sequence plus V segment. VDJmatch was used to annotate antigen specificity against VDJdb, with one amino acid substitution allowed in CDR3. TCRdb reprocessed the reads, reporting each CDR3 protein sequence once and no DNA. TCRdb's processing, not the authors', yielded these V and J calls. This sample's table lists about 550,000 distinct CDR3 sequences. Of the sample, roughly 3.6% falls within the top ten clones.

HCMV-specific IgG was detected in serum with a commercial ELISA kit to determine HCMV serostatus. Peripheral blood mononuclear cells were isolated from blood by Ficoll density gradient centrifugation. Broad study findings and their caveats: In six donors, the dominant CD3+CD56+NKG2C+ clonotypes were among the top 10 CD8+ clonotypes and accounted for 1.0-7.0% of CD8+ T cells. It remained unclear whether the expanded NKG2C-expressing T cell clones were specific for HCMV antigens. Those dominant clonotypes were again the most abundant among CD3+CD56-NKG2C+ cells in a handful of donors, at about 28.3-60.1%.

In the germline V gene, CDR1 corresponds to SGHDT and CDR2 to YYEEEE. The CDR3 goes from the cysteine to the phenylalanine over 14 residues. The DNA sequence is not available. The sequence is built from TRBV5-6 and TRBJ2-5; lacking DNA, the TRBD1 call made by TCRdb goes unchecked. The source material was blood T cells: a sorted CD56 or NKG2C T cell subset, CD4+ or CD8+ T cells, or bulk PBMC T cells (not recorded which). The source of this sequence is a man younger than 35 in good health. Donor details come from another sample of the same person, matched by shared clones. The encoded CDR3 is CASSPTGLQETQYF.